Listed here are 32 T cell receptor beta chains from one sample, sequenced in a study of CD8 T cells in Susac syndrome. RNA was extracted with the RNeasy kit, and a quantity of about 0.45 to 1 ug was reverse transcribed using random hexamers. MiXCR, applied by TCRdb to the immunoSEQ multiplex PCR reads, yields one record per CDR3 protein. The sample lists 150,000 to 200,000 distinct CDR3 sequences; around 95% were seen once. The specimen was CD8+ T cells from PBMCs. The source of these receptors is a human donor with Susac syndrome.

The chain has TRBV5-1 and TRBJ1-2; D ambiguous. Per the germline V gene, CDR1 is SGHRS and CDR2 is YFSETQ. Trimming shortened V by 0 bases and J by 4 bases, and 13 bases separated the two germline ends. The CDR3 has 15 residues. The CDR3 reads CASSLAGGYGYGYTF. CDR3 DNA sequence: TGCGCCAGCAGCTTGGCCGGAGGGTATGGCTATGGCTACACCTTC.

V and J are TRBV7-9 and TRBJ2-3; D tentatively fits TRBD1 or TRBD2 (6 bases each). This CDR3 comprises 12 residues. With 3 bases removed from V and 14 bases from J, the gap between germline ends came to 15 bases. The germline V gene encodes CDR1 SEHNR and CDR2 FQNEAQ (reference sequence). CDR3 loop: CASSLIRGRWYF. CDR3 bases: TGTGCCAGCAGCTTGATCCGGGGGCGTTGGTATTTT.

The chain couples TRBV27 to TRBJ2-2; 10 bases are a match to TRBD2. This CDR3 has 15 residues. CDR1 MNHEY and CDR2 SMNVEV come from the germline V gene (reference sequence). The trim removed 3 bases at V and 6 bases at J, leaving 4 bases unmatched. The CDR3 loop reads CASSLSSGGAGELFF. CDR3 coding DNA: TGTGCCAGCAGTTTGTCTAGCGGGGGTGCCGGGGAGCTGTTTTTT.

This chain connects TRBV11-2 to TRBJ2-1; no clear D. This CDR3 has 15 amino acids. Germline CDR1 SGHAT, CDR2 FQNNGV. The V end was cut by 4 bases, the J end by 5 bases, with 15 bases between. CDR3 amino acids: CASSWLAVEDNEQFF. The CDR3 DNA reads TGTGCCAGCAGCTGGCTGGCGGTTGAAGACAATGAGCAGTTCTTC.

The chain links TRBV5-1 to TRBJ2-2; 8 positions agree with TRBD1. CDR1 is SGHRS, CDR2 YFSETQ, per germline. V was clipped by 3 bases and J by 4 bases; unmatched bases: 5. The CDR3 totals 15 residues. The CDR3 sequence: CASSSGTGTTGELFF. CDR3 bases: TGCGCCAGCAGCTCCGGGACAGGAACCACCGGGGAGCTGTTTTTT.

This chain uses TRBV12-3 or TRBV12-4 with TRBJ1-2, with 8 bases fitting TRBD1. With V trimmed by 4 bases and J by 4 bases, 5 bases remained unmatched. The CDR3 contains 14 residues. Written as DNA, the CDR3 is TGTGCCAGCAGTTACGGACAGGGTCTCTATGGCTACACCTTC. This codes for CASSYGQGLYGYTF.

This clonotype was found a few times. The chain couples TRBV6-6 to TRBJ1-5; tentatively, D is TRBD1 (5 bases). The CDR3 is 15 amino acids. Trimming pared 4 bases from V and 0 bases from J, leaving 10 bases between. Germline V gives CDR1 MNHNY, CDR2 SVGAGI (reference sequence). The CDR3 loop is CASSLGGNSNQPQHF. As DNA, the CDR3 is TGTGCCAGCAGTTTGGGGGGAAATAGCAATCAGCCCCAGCATTTT.

The V and J genes are TRBV4-1 and TRBJ2-7; 7 nucleotides agree with TRBD1. There are 14 residues in the CDR3. V was clipped by 4 bases and J by 2 bases; unmatched bases: 5. Germline loops: CDR1 MGHRA, CDR2 YSYEKL. CDR3 amino acids: CASSPGTAAYEQYF. In DNA, the CDR3 is TGCGCCAGCAGCCCCGGGACAGCAGCCTACGAGCAGTACTTC.

The chain is built from TRBV27 and TRBJ2-1; 9 bases align to TRBD2. The germline gives CDR1 MNHEY, CDR2 SMNVEV (reference sequence). This CDR3 has 14 amino acids. The ends lost 6 bases at V and 7 bases at J; junction bases unmatched: 7. CDR3 DNA sequence: TGTGCCAGCAGCGGGACTAGCTCCAGAAATGAGCAGTTCTTC. Protein product: CASSGTSSRNEQFF.

V is TRBV20-1 and J is TRBJ1-1; D gene ambiguous. This CDR3 has 11 amino acids. Germline values: CDR1 DFQATT, CDR2 SNEGSKA (reference sequence). CDR3 loop: CSVYMGTEAFF. CDR3 coding DNA: TGCAGCGTGTACATGGGCACTGAAGCTTTCTTT.

The gene calls are TRBV3-1 and TRBJ2-1; D uncertain. Trimming removed 1 base from V and 6 bases from J, with 7 bases in between. The CDR3 has 13 residues. The germline CDR1 and CDR2 sequences are LGHDT and YNNKEL (reference sequence). The CDR3 protein is CASSQVLGNEQFF. CDR3 coding DNA: TGTGCCAGCAGCCAAGTACTCGGCAATGAGCAGTTCTTC.

The chain links TRBV29-1 to TRBJ1-2; D remains ambiguous. Germline V gene lookup returns CDR1 SQVTM and CDR2 ANQGSEA. CDR3 length: 14 amino acids. Trimming took off 0 bases at V and 6 bases at J, with 14 bases between the two ends. The CDR3 coding sequence is TGCAGCGTTGAAGATCTTTACAGACCAAATGGCTACACCTTC. This encodes CSVEDLYRPNGYTF.

The chain employs TRBV28 and TRBJ1-1; 8 bases agree with TRBD1. This CDR3 has 16 residues. The trim removed 4 bases at V and 6 bases at J, leaving 13 bases unmatched. The germline V gene encodes CDR1 MDHEN and CDR2 SYDVKM. Here the CDR3 DNA reads TGTGCCAGCAGTTCCAAAACAGGGGGAAAACCGTCTGAAGCTTTCTTT. The encoded protein is CASSSKTGGKPSEAFF.

V gene TRBV28 combines with J gene TRBJ2-7, with a weak D call TRBD2 (6 bases). Trimming stripped 2 bases from V and 3 bases from J, with 14 bases between. The CDR3 extends over 15 amino acids. Germline lookup yields CDR1 MDHEN and CDR2 SYDVKM. DNA for the CDR3: TGTGCCAGCAGTTTAAATGGGGGGTCCCTCTACGAGCAGTACTTC. It is translated as CASSLNGGSLYEQYF.

This sequence joins TRBV2 and TRBJ1-1; TRBD1 agrees at 7 bases. The CDR3 length is 14 residues. The trim removed 8 bases at V and 2 bases at J, leaving 8 bases unmatched. The germline V gene has CDR1 SNHLY and CDR2 FYNNEI. CDR3 loop: CASRTGRINTEAFF. The CDR3 DNA follows: TGTGCCAGCCGGACAGGAAGGATTAACACTGAAGCTTTCTTT.

The chain uses TRBV9 and TRBJ2-5, with D unclear. The ends were cut back, 5 bases at V and 5 bases at J, with 13 bases in the middle. Germline V lookup: CDR1 SGDLS, CDR2 YYNGEE. CDR3 size: 13 residues. CDR3 coding DNA: TGTGCCAGCAGGTGGACCTGGGTTGAGACCCAGTACTTC. It translates to CASRWTWVETQYF.

The chain links TRBV13 to TRBJ2-1, with 10 nucleotides matching TRBD2. The junction had 6 bases not matched to a gene; V was cut back by 1 base and J by 9 bases. Germline V gene data show CDR1 as PRHDT and CDR2 as FYEKMQ (reference sequence). The CDR3 covers 15 residues. This chain's CDR3 is CASSLVSGGAVEQFF. The CDR3, as DNA: TGTGCCAGCAGCTTAGTGAGCGGGGGGGCGGTTGAGCAGTTCTTC.

The V gene is TRBV25-1, the J gene TRBJ2-3, with D hard to call. The V gene's germline CDR1 is MGHDK and CDR2 SYGVNS. There are 14 residues in the CDR3. V gave up 3 bases and J gave up 6 bases, with 13 bases separating them. The CDR3 reads CASSEASVLDTQYF. The CDR3 DNA reads TGTGCCAGCAGTGAGGCAAGCGTTTTGGATACGCAGTATTTT.

CDR3 in DNA: TGTGCCAGCAGTTTATCCGGGCGGACACACGAGCAGTTCTTC. This translates into CASSLSGRTHEQFF. The chain links TRBV27 to TRBJ2-1, with D possibly TRBD1 on 5 matching bases. The germline V gene encodes CDR1 MNHEY and CDR2 SMNVEV (reference sequence). The germline V and J ends were trimmed by 0 bases and 10 bases, with 13 bases remaining between them. The CDR3 extends over 14 amino acids.

The chain links TRBV20-1 to TRBJ2-1; 7 bases match TRBD2. The CDR3 has 15 amino acids. V lost 6 bases and J lost 8; bases outside the gene matches: 16. CDR1 and CDR2 (germline): DFQATT, SNEGSKA (reference sequence). The CDR3 here is CSAPRPGLVSHEQFF. CDR3 nucleotides: TGCAGTGCGCCTAGACCCGGACTAGTGTCCCATGAGCAGTTCTTC.

The chain is built from TRBV25-1 and TRBJ2-7; D is unresolved. The V and J ends lost 4 bases and 5 bases respectively, with 15 bases between them. CDR3 length: 14 amino acids. CDR1 is MGHDK and CDR2 is SYGVNS in the germline V gene. Here the CDR3 reads CASSANPGFHEQYF. DNA of the CDR3: TGTGCCAGCAGTGCCAACCCTGGGTTTCACGAGCAGTACTTC.

V is TRBV20-1 and J is TRBJ2-5; 15 bases are shared with TRBD2. The CDR3 covers 17 residues. V was clipped by 6 bases and J by 3 bases; unmatched bases: 11. Germline CDR1 and CDR2: DFQATT and SNEGSKA (reference sequence). The CDR3 DNA reads TGCAGTGCAGGGACTAGCGGGGGGCCCGGAATCAAAGAGACCCAGTACTTC. This sequence encodes CSAGTSGGPGIKETQYF.

V and J are TRBV20-1 and TRBJ2-5, with a tentative D call TRBD2 (6 bases). This CDR3 region has 14 residues. Per germline, CDR1 DFQATT and CDR2 SNEGSKA (reference sequence). V dropped 5 bases and J dropped 3 bases, with 16 bases sitting between them. CDR3 sequence reads: CSAEQGGGKETQYF. CDR3 in DNA: TGCAGTGCTGAGCAGGGAGGAGGAAAAGAGACCCAGTACTTC.

This clonotype has more than one count but fewer than ten. The V and J genes are TRBV29-1 and TRBJ2-7; 7 nucleotides line up with TRBD1. CDR1 SQVTM and CDR2 ANQGSEA come from the germline V gene. This CDR3 region has 13 residues. The V and J ends lost 2 bases and 3 bases, in that order; junction bases with no gene match: 4. CDR3 amino acids: CSVEWAGGYEQYF. CDR3 coding DNA: TGCAGCGTTGAATGGGCAGGGGGCTACGAGCAGTACTTC.

This sequence joins TRBV27 and TRBJ2-7; 7 bases fit TRBD1. V trimming: 3 bases; J trimming: 4 bases; junction bases outside the gene matches: 6. CDR1 MNHEY and CDR2 SMNVEV come from the germline V gene (reference sequence). The CDR3 sequence is 14 residues long. DNA for the CDR3: TGTGCCAGCAGTTTCGGGACAGAGATGTACGAGCAGTACTTC. Protein sequence: CASSFGTEMYEQYF.

This chain links TRBV28 with TRBJ2-5, with no clear D. The CDR3 is made up of 12 amino acids. Trimming took off 10 bases at V and 2 bases at J, with 11 bases between the two ends. Germline CDR1 is MDHEN and CDR2 is SYDVKM. The CDR3: CATQIQQETQYF. The CDR3 DNA reads as TGTGCCACCCAAATCCAGCAAGAGACCCAGTACTTC.

V and J are TRBV11-2 and TRBJ1-1; no firm D call. The CDR3 runs to 16 residues. With 3 bases removed from V and 0 bases from J, the gap between germline ends came to 14 bases. The germline V gene encodes CDR1 SGHAT and CDR2 FQNNGV. CDR3 region: CASSLGTALVNTEAFF. Written as DNA, the CDR3 is TGTGCCAGCAGCTTGGGTACAGCGTTGGTGAACACTGAAGCTTTCTTT.

This chain links TRBV7-3 with TRBJ2-2; 9 bases agree with TRBD2. The germline V gene encodes CDR1 SGHTA and CDR2 FQGTGA. The CDR3 is made up of 14 amino acids. The ends lost 4 bases at V and 5 bases at J; junction bases unmatched: 2. DNA for the CDR3: TGTGCCAGCAGCTCTAGCGGGGAAACCGGGGAGCTGTTTTTT. This gives the protein CASSSSGETGELFF.

The gene calls are TRBV11-2 and TRBJ1-4, with D unclear. The CDR3 runs to 13 residues. V was clipped by 5 bases and J by 3 bases, with 7 bases between them. Germline V CDR1 and CDR2: SGHAT, FQNNGV. The CDR3 bases are TGTGCCAGCAGCGACCGGCCTAATGAAAAACTGTTTTTT. It encodes CASSDRPNEKLFF.

The chain combines TRBV12-3 or TRBV12-4 with TRBJ1-5; D ambiguous. This CDR3 is built from 15 residues. Trimming took off 3 bases at V and 3 bases at J, with 12 bases between the two ends. The CDR3 sequence: CASSFSLGPNQPQHF. The CDR3 DNA sequence: TGTGCCAGCAGTTTTTCCCTCGGGCCCAATCAGCCCCAGCATTTT.

The rearrangement uses TRBV7-3 and TRBJ2-3, with TRBD1 as a possible D gene (6 bases). V gave up 6 bases and J gave up 2 bases, with 18 bases separating them. Germline V gene lookup returns CDR1 SGHTA and CDR2 FQGTGA. This CDR3 contains 16 residues. CDR3 region: CASRYNPGDNTDTQYF. CDR3 coding DNA: TGTGCCAGCAGGTATAATCCAGGGGACAACACAGATACGCAGTATTTT.

The rearrangement links TRBV9 to TRBJ2-1; 7 positions agree with TRBD2. V was pared by 0 bases and J by 7 bases, with 13 bases of the junction left unmatched. Per germline, CDR1 SGDLS and CDR2 YYNGEE. This CDR3 region has 17 residues. CDR3 residues: CASSVGPTAGVMNEQFF. As DNA, the CDR3 is TGTGCCAGCAGCGTAGGCCCCACGGCGGGAGTTATGAATGAGCAGTTCTTC.